What follows are 11 T cell receptor beta chains derived from one specimen sequenced in a study of control samples from healthy donors and cancer patients. The table came from immunoSEQ multiplex PCR; TCRdb's copy has only in-frame clones and leaves some out. The repertoire holds 80,000 to 100,000 clones, with approximately 86% as singletons. What was sequenced was blood. The receptors were sampled from a young man in good health.

V is TRBV6-2 or TRBV6-3 and J is TRBJ1-1; D is undetermined. The CDR3 spans 12 residues. Germline lookup yields CDR1 MNHEY and CDR2 SVGEGT. Trimming took off 4 bases at V and 5 bases at J, with 8 bases between the two ends. Here the CDR3 reads CASSLIGTEAFF. CDR3 in DNA: TGTGCCAGCAGTTTAATAGGGACTGAAGCTTTCTTT.

The chain links TRBV27 to TRBJ1-1, with D possibly TRBD1 on 5 matching bases. The V end was cut by 3 bases, the J end by 1 base, with 9 bases between. The germline V gene encodes CDR1 MNHEY and CDR2 SMNVEV (reference sequence). The CDR3 has 14 residues. CDR3 sequence (DNA): TGTGCCAGCAGTTTTTCGGGGGAGAACACTGAAGCTTTCTTT. It translates to CASSFSGENTEAFF.

The genes are TRBV2 and TRBJ2-6; D is ambiguous. The CDR3 has 14 amino acids. CDR1 SNHLY and CDR2 FYNNEI come from the germline V gene. The ends were cut back, 5 bases at V and 0 bases at J, with 5 bases in the middle. CDR3 nucleotide sequence: TGTGCCAGCAGTCGGACCTCTGGGGCCAACGTCCTGACTTTC. Protein sequence: CASSRTSGANVLTF.

J is TRBJ2-3 and V is TRBV25-1; no clear D. The V end was cut by 4 bases, the J end by 2 bases, with 10 bases between. In germline, CDR1 is MGHDK, CDR2 SYGVNS. This CDR3 contains 14 residues. The CDR3 DNA reads TGTGCCAGCAGTGGCCTAGGGCCCACAGATACGCAGTATTTT. Protein: CASSGLGPTDTQYF.

The chain recombines TRBV19 with TRBJ2-2; the D gene could be TRBD1 or TRBD2 (5 bases each). The germline V gene has CDR1 LNHDA and CDR2 SQIVND (reference sequence). Trimming left V 3 bases short and J 3 bases short, with 11 bases between. This CDR3 has 15 residues. The CDR3 DNA sequence: TGTGCCAGTAGTATCGGGACCGAATACACCGGGGAGCTGTTTTTT. Protein: CASSIGTEYTGELFF.

This chain links TRBV11-3 with TRBJ2-5; 8 positions match TRBD1. Germline assignment: CDR1 SGHNT and CDR2 YENEEA. Trimming at V came to 1 base and at J to 7 bases, leaving 5 bases not matched to a gene. CDR3 size: 14 residues. CDR3 loop: CASSLGDRMGTQYF. In nucleotides, the CDR3 is TGTGCCAGCAGCTTAGGGGACAGGATGGGGACCCAGTACTTC.

J is TRBJ1-1 and V is TRBV7-2; D possibly corresponds to TRBD1 (6 bases). Per the germline V gene, CDR1 is SGHTA and CDR2 is FQGNSA. The CDR3 runs to 14 residues. The V gene lost 6 bases and the J gene lost 9 bases, with 20 bases spanning the gap. The CDR3 DNA is TGTGCCAGCAGTTTACAGGGCCCCGTTGTGAAAGCTTTCTTT. This encodes CASSLQGPVVKAFF.

The chain is built from TRBV19 and TRBJ2-6, with D unclear. CDR1 and CDR2 (germline): LNHDA, SQIVND (reference sequence). The length of the CDR3 is 18 residues. V lost 0 bases to trimming and J lost 1 base, with 13 bases between them. CDR3 sequence: CASSIDPGRISGANVLTF. In DNA form, the CDR3 reads TGTGCCAGTAGTATAGATCCGGGCCGGATTTCTGGGGCCAACGTCCTGACTTTC.

This chain connects TRBV29-1 to TRBJ2-7, with 9 positions matching TRBD1. Germline V gene data show CDR1 as SQVTM and CDR2 as ANQGSEA. The CDR3 loop spans 14 amino acids. With 5 bases clipped from V and 0 bases from J, the junction kept 5 bases outside the gene matches. CDR3 coding DNA: TGCAGCGTTTCGACAGGGGGAATCTCCTACGAGCAGTACTTC. It codes for CSVSTGGISYEQYF.

The gene calls are TRBV18 and TRBJ2-7; tentative D call: TRBD1 (7 bases). The CDR3 has 14 residues. CDR1 and CDR2 from the germline V gene are KGHSH and LQKENI. V was pared by 6 bases and J by 5 bases, with 17 bases between. The CDR3, as DNA: TGTGCCAGCTCTCCTCGAGGAGGGGGCGACGAGCAGTACTTC. This codes for CASSPRGGGDEQYF.

In DNA form, the CDR3 reads TGTGCCAGCAGTGTGGTCGACAGGGACTCTGGCTACACCTTC. Translating it yields CASSVVDRDSGYTF. V is TRBV2 and J is TRBJ1-2; 7 nucleotides line up with TRBD1. J gave up 7 bases and V 4 bases, and 9 bases lay outside the gene matches. Looked up from germline, CDR1 is SNHLY and CDR2 is FYNNEI. CDR3 length: 14 amino acids.